The 5 T cell receptor beta chains below all came from one sample that was sequenced in a study of cytomegalovirus exposure and HLA in healthy donors. The PCR was carried out with 60 Vbeta primers and 13 Jbeta primers. Clones were read by immunoSEQ multiplex PCR, and TCRdb kept only the in-frame ones, dropping some. This sample yields over 100,000 clones, of which around 73% are seen a single time; over 1.2% belongs to the top ten. Sequencing input: PBMCs. These receptors were obtained from a female donor in good health and CMV-seronegative.

This chain connects TRBV29-1 to TRBJ2-5, with 9 bases identical to TRBD2. The CDR3 loop spans 15 amino acids. Germline values: CDR1 SQVTM, CDR2 ANQGSEA. Trimming took 4 bases from V and 5 from J; bases not matched to a gene: 11. This CDR3 reads CSVARSSGIIETQYF. The CDR3 DNA is TGCAGCGTTGCAAGGTCTAGCGGGATTATCGAGACCCAGTACTTC.

The V gene is TRBV7-9, the J gene TRBJ2-5; 7 positions agree with TRBD1. Looked up from germline, CDR1 is SEHNR and CDR2 is FQNEAQ (reference sequence). J gave up 4 bases and V 1 base, and 0 bases lay outside the gene matches. The CDR3 extends over 13 amino acids. CDR3: CASSLGQGETQYF. The DNA of the CDR3 is TGTGCCAGCAGCTTAGGACAGGGAGAGACCCAGTACTTC.

The CDR3, as DNA: TGTGCCAGCACTGACGGACAGGGGCCGGGGGAACTGTTTTTT. Translated, it gives CASTDGQGPGELFF. V gene TRBV6-5 combines with J gene TRBJ1-4, with 9 bases matching TRBD1. The CDR3 runs 14 residues. The V gene's germline CDR1 is MNHEY and CDR2 SVGAGI. V shed 7 bases and J 12 bases; nucleotides not matched to a gene: 12.

The chain carries TRBV28 and TRBJ1-2; TRBD1 aligns across 8 bases. The trim removed 8 bases at V and 4 bases at J, leaving 3 bases unmatched. CDR3 length equals 12 residues. The V gene's germline CDR1 is MDHEN and CDR2 SYDVKM. This CDR3 is CASVTGGYGYTF. The CDR3 DNA follows: TGTGCCAGCGTTACAGGGGGCTATGGCTACACCTTC.

This chain joins TRBV18 and TRBJ2-7, with 7 bases identical to TRBD2. The CDR3 is made up of 15 amino acids. V lost 2 bases and J lost 7; bases outside the gene matches: 11. Germline-derived CDR1 and CDR2 are KGHSH and LQKENI. Here the CDR3 reads CASSPSAGELSEQYF. The CDR3 coding sequence is TGTGCCAGCTCACCAAGCGCGGGAGAATTGAGTGAGCAGTACTTC.